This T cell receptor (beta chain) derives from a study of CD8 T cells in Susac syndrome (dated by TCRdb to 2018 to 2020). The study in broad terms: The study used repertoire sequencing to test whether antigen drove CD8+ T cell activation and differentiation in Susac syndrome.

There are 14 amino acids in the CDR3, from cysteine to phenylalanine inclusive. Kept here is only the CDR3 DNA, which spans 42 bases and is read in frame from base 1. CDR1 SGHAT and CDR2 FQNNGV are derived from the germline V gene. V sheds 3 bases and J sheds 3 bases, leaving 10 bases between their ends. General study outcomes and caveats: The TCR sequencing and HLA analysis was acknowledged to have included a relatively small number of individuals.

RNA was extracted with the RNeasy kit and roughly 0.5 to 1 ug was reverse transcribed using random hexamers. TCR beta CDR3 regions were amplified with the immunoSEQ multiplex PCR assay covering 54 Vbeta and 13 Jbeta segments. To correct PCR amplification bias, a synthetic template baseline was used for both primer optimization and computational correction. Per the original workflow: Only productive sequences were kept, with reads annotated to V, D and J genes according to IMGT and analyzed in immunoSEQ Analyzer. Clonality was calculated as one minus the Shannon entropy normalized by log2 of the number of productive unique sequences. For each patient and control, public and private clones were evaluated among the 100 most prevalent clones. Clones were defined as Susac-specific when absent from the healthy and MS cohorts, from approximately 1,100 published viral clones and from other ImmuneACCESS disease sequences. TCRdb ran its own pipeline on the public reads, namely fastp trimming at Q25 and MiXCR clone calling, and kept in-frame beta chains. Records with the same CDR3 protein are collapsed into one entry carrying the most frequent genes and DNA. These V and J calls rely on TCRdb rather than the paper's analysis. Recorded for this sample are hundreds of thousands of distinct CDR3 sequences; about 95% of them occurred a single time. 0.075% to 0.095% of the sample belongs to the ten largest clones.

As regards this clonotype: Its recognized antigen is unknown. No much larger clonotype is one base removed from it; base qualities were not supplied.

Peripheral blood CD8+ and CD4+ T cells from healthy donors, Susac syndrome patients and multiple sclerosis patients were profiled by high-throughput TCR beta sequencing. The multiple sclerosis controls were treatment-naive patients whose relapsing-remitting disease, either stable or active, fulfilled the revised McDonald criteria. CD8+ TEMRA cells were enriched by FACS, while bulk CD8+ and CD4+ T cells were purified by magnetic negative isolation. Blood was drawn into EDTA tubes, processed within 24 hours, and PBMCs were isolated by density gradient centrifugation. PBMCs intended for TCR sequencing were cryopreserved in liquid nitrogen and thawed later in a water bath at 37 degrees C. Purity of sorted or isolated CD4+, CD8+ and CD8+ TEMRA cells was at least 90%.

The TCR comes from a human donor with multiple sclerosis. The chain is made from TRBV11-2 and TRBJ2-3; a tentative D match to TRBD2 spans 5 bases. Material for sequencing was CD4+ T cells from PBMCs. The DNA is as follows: TGTGCCAGCAGCTTTGGCCTAGCTACAGATACGCAGTATTTT. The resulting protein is CASSFGLATDTQYF.